This T cell receptor (beta chain) emerged from a study of blood T cell repertoires in COVID-19. Study details: Sample material is recorded as cDNA or gDNA derived from T cells, B-cell-depleted T cells, or PBMCs.

The trim removed 2 bases at V and 6 bases at J, leaving 3 bases unmatched. The CDR3 spans 15 residues. Germline V gene lookup returns CDR1 MNHEY and CDR2 SVGAGI. In the original workflow: Amplified reference gene primers provided the basis for estimating nucleated cell counts. Generated by immunoSEQ multiplex PCR, the TCRdb table keeps only in-frame clones and is missing some. Clone size and the V and J calls come from that table; the DNA yielded D and trimming. The sample lists around 300,000 clones; approximately 88% were seen once. The study assigned cohorts using participant-reported clinical history. Recovered Cohort 3 donors showed two negative PCRs, clearance, or symptom resolution.

The sequence was obtained from a woman aged 40 to 49 who had recovered from COVID-19. This chain uses TRBV6-5 with TRBJ1-6; TRBD1 aligns across 8 bases. Sequencing was carried out using PBMCs or T cells enriched from blood (not recorded which). The CDR3, as DNA: TGTGCCAGCAGTTACCGCGGACAGGGTAATTCACCCCTCCACTTT. It encodes CASSYRGQGNSPLHF.